Listed below are T cell receptor beta chains from one sample, sequenced in a study of multiple sclerosis patients with progressive multifocal leukoencephalopathy. Sequenced by immunoSEQ multiplex PCR; TCRdb stores in-frame clones only, minus some. The sample comprises 25,000 to 35,000 clones, roughly 92% of which are singletons, and 1.9% rests with the top ten. Sequencing input: PBMCs. These receptors originate from a man aged 30 to 45 with multiple sclerosis. Both conserved end residues are part of each CDR3. The D gene is left open where the match is weak. Rows may omit the clone size; those that give it use once, few, many or a size class.

clone_size: .; v_call: TRBV6-4; j_call: TRBJ1-1; d_call: .; cdr3_aa: CASSDRGSQAFF; cdr3_nt: TGTGCCAGCAGTGACCGCGGGTCACAAGCTTTCTTT
clone_size: once; v_call: TRBV7-3; j_call: TRBJ2-7; d_call: TRBD1; cdr3_aa: CASSLSAGQGPYEQYF; cdr3_nt: TGTGCCAGCAGCTTAAGTGCCGGACAGGGTCCCTACGAGCAGTACTTC
clone_size: once; v_call: TRBV2; j_call: TRBJ1-1; d_call: .; cdr3_aa: CASSAIALGRAFF; cdr3_nt: TGTGCCAGCAGTGCAATAGCCTTGGGGAGGGCTTTCTTT
clone_size: .; v_call: TRBV6-1; j_call: TRBJ2-7; d_call: TRBD1; cdr3_aa: CASVPGQGASEQYF; cdr3_nt: TGTGCCAGTGTACCGGGACAGGGGGCGTCCGAGCAGTACTTC
clone_size: .; v_call: TRBV27; j_call: TRBJ2-1; d_call: .; cdr3_aa: CASSSDGYNEQFF; cdr3_nt: TGTGCCAGCAGCTCCGACGGCTACAATGAGCAGTTCTTC
clone_size: .; v_call: TRBV7-2; j_call: TRBJ2-1; d_call: .; cdr3_aa: CASSSTPGWGNEQFF; cdr3_nt: TGTGCCAGCAGCTCTACTCCGGGCTGGGGGAATGAGCAGTTCTTC
clone_size: .; v_call: TRBV7-9; j_call: TRBJ2-3; d_call: .; cdr3_aa: CANGGADTQYF; cdr3_nt: TGTGCCAACGGAGGGGCAGATACGCAGTATTTT
clone_size: .; v_call: TRBV7-3; j_call: TRBJ2-3; d_call: TRBD2; cdr3_aa: CASSLRAGWDTQYF; cdr3_nt: TGTGCCAGCAGCCTTAGAGCGGGATGGGATACGCAGTATTTT
clone_size: .; v_call: TRBV9; j_call: TRBJ2-7; d_call: TRBD2; cdr3_aa: CASSVGLAGEGERYF; cdr3_nt: TGTGCCAGCAGCGTGGGACTAGCGGGAGAAGGCGAGCGGTACTTC
clone_size: once; v_call: TRBV18; j_call: TRBJ2-3; d_call: TRBD1; cdr3_aa: CASSPPTGGATDTQYF; cdr3_nt: TGTGCCAGCTCACCACCGACAGGGGGGGCCACAGATACGCAGTATTTT
clone_size: .; v_call: TRBV11-2; j_call: TRBJ1-1; d_call: .; cdr3_aa: CASSLGEAGNTEAFF; cdr3_nt: TGTGCCAGCAGCTTAGGTGAGGCAGGGAACACTGAAGCTTTCTTT
clone_size: .; v_call: TRBV4-1; j_call: TRBJ2-3; d_call: TRBD2; cdr3_aa: CASSQVPLTSGRGDTQYF; cdr3_nt: TGCGCCAGCAGCCAAGTACCCCTGACTAGCGGGAGAGGAGATACGCAGTATTTT
clone_size: .; v_call: TRBV5-1; j_call: TRBJ2-1; d_call: TRBD2; cdr3_aa: CASSLSTSGGWFF; cdr3_nt: TGCGCCAGCAGCTTATCAACTAGCGGGGGATGGTTCTTC
clone_size: .; v_call: TRBV5-1; j_call: TRBJ1-5; d_call: .; cdr3_aa: CASSMPIGGRENQPQHF; cdr3_nt: TGCGCCAGCAGCATGCCTATCGGAGGAAGGGAGAATCAGCCCCAGCATTTT
clone_size: .; v_call: TRBV5-1; j_call: TRBJ2-3; d_call: .; cdr3_aa: CASSLVAVSVPQTQYF; cdr3_nt: TGCGCCAGCAGCTTGGTAGCAGTCTCTGTCCCCCAAACGCAGTATTTT
clone_size: .; v_call: TRBV5-6; j_call: TRBJ1-5; d_call: .; cdr3_aa: CASSRTGHNQPQHF; cdr3_nt: TGTGCCAGCAGCCGTACAGGTCATAATCAGCCCCAGCATTTT
clone_size: .; v_call: TRBV6-1; j_call: TRBJ1-1; d_call: .; cdr3_aa: CASSRAFF; cdr3_nt: TGTGCCAGCAGTAGGGCTTTCTTT
clone_size: .; v_call: TRBV10-3; j_call: TRBJ2-1; d_call: TRBD2; cdr3_aa: CAISESGLAGVNEQFF; cdr3_nt: TGTGCCATCAGTGAGTCGGGACTAGCGGGAGTAAATGAGCAGTTCTTC
clone_size: .; v_call: TRBV19; j_call: TRBJ2-4; d_call: .; cdr3_aa: CASSIGQNLAKNIQYF; cdr3_nt: TGTGCCAGTAGTATCGGACAGAATCTAGCCAAAAACATTCAGTACTTC
clone_size: .; v_call: TRBV27; j_call: TRBJ2-1; d_call: .; cdr3_aa: CASSLTSPNYYEQFF; cdr3_nt: TGTGCCAGCAGTTTAACTAGCCCTAACTACTATGAGCAGTTCTTC
clone_size: .; v_call: TRBV7-6; j_call: TRBJ2-7; d_call: .; cdr3_aa: CASSLLWSGIPYEQYF; cdr3_nt: TGTGCCAGCAGCTTATTGTGGTCAGGGATCCCCTACGAGCAGTACTTC
clone_size: .; v_call: TRBV7-2; j_call: TRBJ1-5; d_call: TRBD1; cdr3_aa: CASTPGGTGISNQPQHF; cdr3_nt: TGTGCCAGCACCCCAGGTGGGACAGGGATAAGCAATCAGCCCCAGCATTTT
clone_size: .; v_call: TRBV29-1; j_call: TRBJ1-1; d_call: .; cdr3_aa: CSVEEVVGYTEAFF; cdr3_nt: TGCAGCGTTGAGGAGGTTGTCGGTTACACTGAAGCTTTCTTT
clone_size: .; v_call: TRBV6-5; j_call: TRBJ1-4; d_call: TRBD1; cdr3_aa: CASSSPRGPNEKLSF; cdr3_nt: TGTGCCAGCAGTTCCCCTAGGGGGCCTAATGAAAAACTGTCTTTT
clone_size: .; v_call: TRBV20-1; j_call: TRBJ2-7; d_call: .; cdr3_aa: CSATPLYEQYF; cdr3_nt: TGCAGTGCTACCCCCCTCTACGAGCAGTACTTC
clone_size: .; v_call: TRBV7-9; j_call: TRBJ1-2; d_call: .; cdr3_aa: CASSLARSAYGYTF; cdr3_nt: TGTGCCAGCAGCTTAGCTCGTTCGGCCTATGGCTACACCTTC
clone_size: once; v_call: TRBV19; j_call: TRBJ2-3; d_call: TRBD2; cdr3_aa: CASSIIAGTADTQYF; cdr3_nt: TGTGCCAGTAGTATAATAGCGGGAACAGCAGATACGCAGTATTTT
clone_size: .; v_call: TRBV10-3; j_call: TRBJ2-1; d_call: .; cdr3_aa: CAISEYVGRVHNEQFF; cdr3_nt: TGTGCCATCAGTGAGTACGTAGGAAGGGTACACAATGAGCAGTTCTTC
clone_size: .; v_call: TRBV29-1; j_call: TRBJ1-2; d_call: .; cdr3_aa: CSVEDQAGQGYTF; cdr3_nt: TGCAGCGTTGAAGACCAGGCAGGGCAGGGCTACACCTTC
clone_size: .; v_call: TRBV27; j_call: TRBJ2-5; d_call: TRBD2; cdr3_aa: CASSIGLAGRPQYF; cdr3_nt: TGTGCCAGCAGTATAGGACTAGCGGGACGACCCCAGTACTTC
clone_size: .; v_call: TRBV6-6; j_call: TRBJ2-1; d_call: .; cdr3_aa: CASSRFGNEQFF; cdr3_nt: TGTGCCAGCAGCCGTTTCGGCAATGAGCAGTTCTTC
clone_size: .; v_call: TRBV4-3; j_call: TRBJ2-3; d_call: TRBD2; cdr3_aa: CASSQDPLAGAGDTQYF; cdr3_nt: TGCGCCAGCAGCCAAGACCCCCTAGCGGGAGCGGGAGATACGCAGTATTTT
clone_size: .; v_call: TRBV25-1; j_call: TRBJ2-1; d_call: TRBD1; cdr3_aa: CASSDPGGNEQFF; cdr3_nt: TGTGCCAGCAGTGATCCAGGGGGTAATGAGCAGTTCTTC
clone_size: .; v_call: TRBV5-4; j_call: TRBJ1-6; d_call: .; cdr3_aa: CASSLDGNSYNSPLHF; cdr3_nt: TGTGCCAGCAGCTTGGACGGTAACTCCTATAATTCACCCCTCCACTTT
clone_size: .; v_call: TRBV13; j_call: TRBJ2-1; d_call: .; cdr3_aa: CASSFAWERVNEQFF; cdr3_nt: TGTGCCAGCAGCTTTGCCTGGGAGCGGGTAAATGAGCAGTTCTTC
clone_size: once; v_call: TRBV10-2; j_call: TRBJ2-5; d_call: .; cdr3_aa: CASYGGGGQETQYF; cdr3_nt: TGCGCCAGCTACGGGGGAGGAGGGCAAGAGACCCAGTACTTC
clone_size: .; v_call: TRBV4-1; j_call: TRBJ2-1; d_call: TRBD2; cdr3_aa: CASSERGTSVYNEQFF; cdr3_nt: TGCGCCAGCAGCGAACGGGGGACTAGCGTTTACAATGAGCAGTTCTTC
clone_size: .; v_call: TRBV6-1; j_call: TRBJ2-7; d_call: .; cdr3_aa: CASSVQGPSYEQYF; cdr3_nt: TGTGCCAGCAGTGTTCAGGGGCCCTCCTACGAGCAGTACTTC
clone_size: .; v_call: TRBV5-1; j_call: TRBJ2-2; d_call: TRBD1; cdr3_aa: CANSWGTGYTGELFF; cdr3_nt: TGCGCCAACAGCTGGGGGACAGGGTACACCGGGGAGCTGTTTTTT
clone_size: .; v_call: TRBV30; j_call: TRBJ1-5; d_call: TRBD1; cdr3_aa: CAWETGGNQPQHF; cdr3_nt: TGTGCCTGGGAAACAGGGGGCAATCAGCCCCAGCATTTT
clone_size: .; v_call: TRBV10-3; j_call: TRBJ1-3; d_call: .; cdr3_aa: CAISEVDSAPGDTIYF; cdr3_nt: TGTGCCATCAGTGAAGTAGACAGTGCCCCAGGAGACACCATATATTTT
clone_size: .; v_call: TRBV6-1; j_call: TRBJ2-1; d_call: TRBD1; cdr3_aa: CASKETGGYRNEQFF; cdr3_nt: TGTGCCAGCAAAGAGACAGGGGGCTATAGGAATGAGCAGTTCTTC
clone_size: few; v_call: TRBV30; j_call: TRBJ2-3; d_call: .; cdr3_aa: CAWSPEGRGSTDTQYF; cdr3_nt: TGTGCCTGGAGTCCCGAAGGGCGGGGTAGCACAGATACGCAGTATTTT
clone_size: .; v_call: TRBV5-1; j_call: TRBJ2-7; d_call: .; cdr3_aa: CASSLAGGSYEQYF; cdr3_nt: TGCGCCAGCAGCTTGGCCGGGGGCTCCTACGAGCAGTACTTC
clone_size: .; v_call: TRBV5-1; j_call: TRBJ2-1; d_call: .; cdr3_aa: CASSLKQGIYNEQFF; cdr3_nt: TGCGCCAGCAGCTTGAAACAGGGAATATACAATGAGCAGTTCTTC
clone_size: .; v_call: TRBV9; j_call: TRBJ1-2; d_call: .; cdr3_aa: CASSVGPRGYTF; cdr3_nt: TGTGCCAGCAGCGTAGGGCCTAGGGGCTACACCTTC
clone_size: .; v_call: TRBV11-3; j_call: TRBJ2-5; d_call: .; cdr3_aa: CASSLEGTPKETQYF; cdr3_nt: TGTGCCAGCAGCTTAGAAGGGACTCCCAAGGAGACCCAGTACTTC
clone_size: once; v_call: TRBV9; j_call: TRBJ2-3; d_call: .; cdr3_aa: CASSVVPGRDTQYF; cdr3_nt: TGTGCCAGCAGCGTAGTGCCAGGGAGGGATACGCAGTATTTT
clone_size: .; v_call: TRBV6-1; j_call: TRBJ2-3; d_call: .; cdr3_aa: CASTRAWGTDTQYF; cdr3_nt: TGTGCCAGCACAAGGGCCTGGGGCACAGATACGCAGTATTTT
clone_size: .; v_call: TRBV6-5; j_call: TRBJ1-1; d_call: .; cdr3_aa: CASSYGVGTEAFF; cdr3_nt: TGTGCCAGCAGTTATGGGGTTGGCACTGAAGCTTTCTTT
clone_size: once; v_call: TRBV5-1; j_call: TRBJ2-7; d_call: .; cdr3_aa: CANSLEGSWDEQYF; cdr3_nt: TGCGCCAACAGCTTGGAGGGATCGTGGGACGAGCAGTACTTC
clone_size: .; v_call: TRBV7-9; j_call: TRBJ1-5; d_call: .; cdr3_aa: CASSDSNQPQHF; cdr3_nt: TGTGCCAGCAGCGACAGCAATCAGCCCCAGCATTTT